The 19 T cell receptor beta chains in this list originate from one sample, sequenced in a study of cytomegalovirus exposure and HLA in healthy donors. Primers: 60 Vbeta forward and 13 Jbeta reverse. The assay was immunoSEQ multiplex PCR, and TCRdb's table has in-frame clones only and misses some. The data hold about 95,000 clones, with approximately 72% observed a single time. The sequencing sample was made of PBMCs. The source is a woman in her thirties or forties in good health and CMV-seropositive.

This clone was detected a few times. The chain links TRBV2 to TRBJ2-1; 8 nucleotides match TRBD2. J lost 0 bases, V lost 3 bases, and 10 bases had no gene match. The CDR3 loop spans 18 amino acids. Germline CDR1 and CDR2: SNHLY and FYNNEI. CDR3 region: CASSDLISGISSYNEQFF. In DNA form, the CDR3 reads TGTGCCAGCAGTGACCTCATTAGCGGGATCAGCTCCTACAATGAGCAGTTCTTC.

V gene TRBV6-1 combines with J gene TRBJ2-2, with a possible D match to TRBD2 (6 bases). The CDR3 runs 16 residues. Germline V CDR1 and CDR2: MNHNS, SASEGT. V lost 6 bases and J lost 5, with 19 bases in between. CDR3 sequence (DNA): TGTGCCAGCAGGGAACAGATTGGGAGCGGGACCGGGGAGCTGTTTTTT. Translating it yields CASREQIGSGTGELFF.

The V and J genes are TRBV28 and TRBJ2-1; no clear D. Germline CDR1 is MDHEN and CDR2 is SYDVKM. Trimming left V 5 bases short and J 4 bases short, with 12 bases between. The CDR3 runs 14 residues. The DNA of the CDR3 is TGTGCCAGCAGTCGAGAGGTAATATACAATGAGCAGTTCTTC. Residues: CASSREVIYNEQFF.

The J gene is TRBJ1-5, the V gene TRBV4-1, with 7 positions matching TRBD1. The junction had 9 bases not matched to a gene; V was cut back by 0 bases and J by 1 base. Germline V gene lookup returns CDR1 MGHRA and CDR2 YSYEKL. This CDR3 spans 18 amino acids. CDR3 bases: TGCGCCAGCAGCCAAGATCAAGACAGGGCCCCAAGCAATCAGCCCCAGCATTTT. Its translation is CASSQDQDRAPSNQPQHF.

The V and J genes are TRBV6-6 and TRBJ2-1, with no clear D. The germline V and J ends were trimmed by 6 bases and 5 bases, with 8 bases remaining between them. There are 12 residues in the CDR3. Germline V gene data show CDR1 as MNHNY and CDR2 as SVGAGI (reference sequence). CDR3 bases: TGTGCCAGCAGCCCCGTCGACAATGAGCAGTTCTTC. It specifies CASSPVDNEQFF.

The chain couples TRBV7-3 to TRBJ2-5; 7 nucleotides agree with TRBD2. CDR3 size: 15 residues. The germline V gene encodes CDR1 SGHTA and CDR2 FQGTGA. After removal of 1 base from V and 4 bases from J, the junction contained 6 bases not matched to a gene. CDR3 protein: CASSLNGGELETQYF. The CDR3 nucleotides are TGTGCCAGCAGCTTAAATGGGGGGGAACTAGAGACCCAGTACTTC.

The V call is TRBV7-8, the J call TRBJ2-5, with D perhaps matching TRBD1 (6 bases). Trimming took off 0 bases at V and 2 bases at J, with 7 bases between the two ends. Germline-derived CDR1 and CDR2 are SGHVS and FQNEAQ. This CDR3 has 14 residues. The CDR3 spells CASSLADRQETQYF. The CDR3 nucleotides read TGTGCCAGCAGCTTAGCGGACAGACAAGAGACCCAGTACTTC. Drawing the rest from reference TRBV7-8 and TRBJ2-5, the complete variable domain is GAGVSQSPRYKVAKRGQDVALRCDPISGHVSLFWYQQALGQGPEFLTYFQNEAQLDKSGLPSDRFFAERPEGSVSTLKIQRTQQEDSAVYLCASSLADRQETQYFGPGTRLLVL.

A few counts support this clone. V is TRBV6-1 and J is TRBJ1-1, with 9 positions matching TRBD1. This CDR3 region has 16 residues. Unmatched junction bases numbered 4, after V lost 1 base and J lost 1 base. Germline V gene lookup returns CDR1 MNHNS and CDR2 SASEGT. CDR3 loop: CASSEVEGQGNTEAFF. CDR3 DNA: TGTGCCAGCAGTGAAGTAGAGGGACAGGGGAACACTGAAGCTTTCTTT.

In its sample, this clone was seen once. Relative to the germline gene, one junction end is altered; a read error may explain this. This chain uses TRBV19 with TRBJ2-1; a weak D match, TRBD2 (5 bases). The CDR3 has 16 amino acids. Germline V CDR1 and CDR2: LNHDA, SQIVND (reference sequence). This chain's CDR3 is CASSIIRRQDYSEQFF. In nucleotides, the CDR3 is TGTGCCAGTAGTATAATCCGGCGGCAAGACTACAGTGAGCAGTTCTTC.

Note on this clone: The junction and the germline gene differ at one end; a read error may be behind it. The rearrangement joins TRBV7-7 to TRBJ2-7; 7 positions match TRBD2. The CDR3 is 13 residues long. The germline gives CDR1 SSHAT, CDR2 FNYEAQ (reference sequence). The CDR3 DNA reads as TGTGCTAGCAGCTTGCGGGAGCGGTCCGAGCAGTACTTC. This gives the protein CASSLRERSEQYF.

In DNA, the CDR3 is TGTGCCACCTCGAGTAGTCCGGGGGGCAATGAGCAGTTCTTC. Amino acid sequence: CATSSSPGGNEQFF. The chain is built from TRBV19 and TRBJ2-1; 7 bases are a match to TRBD2. Germline CDR1 reads LNHDA; CDR2 reads SQIVND (reference sequence). The V segment lost 10 bases and the J segment 6 bases; nucleotides outside the gene matches: 12. This CDR3 is built from 14 residues. The complete variable domain, with remaining parts taken from reference TRBV19 and TRBJ2-1, reads DGGITQSPKYLFRKEGQNVTLSCEQNLNHDAMYWYRQDPGQGLRLIYYSQIVNDFQKGDIAEGYSVSREKKESFPLTVTSAQKNPTAFYLCATSSSPGGNEQFFGPGTRLTVL.

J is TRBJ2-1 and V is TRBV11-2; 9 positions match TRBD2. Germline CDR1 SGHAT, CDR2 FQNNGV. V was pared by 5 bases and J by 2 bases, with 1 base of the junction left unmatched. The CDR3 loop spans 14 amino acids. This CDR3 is CASSPSGTYNEQFF. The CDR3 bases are TGTGCCAGCAGCCCTAGCGGGACCTACAATGAGCAGTTCTTC.

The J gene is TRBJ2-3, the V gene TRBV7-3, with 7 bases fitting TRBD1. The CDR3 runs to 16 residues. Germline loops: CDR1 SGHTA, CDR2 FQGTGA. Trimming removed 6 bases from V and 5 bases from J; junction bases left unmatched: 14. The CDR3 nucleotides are TGTGCCAGCAGTCCTATAGGGGGCCCCTTAATAGATACGCAGTATTTT. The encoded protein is CASSPIGGPLIDTQYF.

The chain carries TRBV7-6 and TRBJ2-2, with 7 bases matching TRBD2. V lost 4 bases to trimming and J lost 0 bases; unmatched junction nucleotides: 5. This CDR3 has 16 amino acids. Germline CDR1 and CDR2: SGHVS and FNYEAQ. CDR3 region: CASSSTSPANTGELFF. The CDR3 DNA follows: TGTGCCAGCAGCTCGACTAGCCCTGCGAACACCGGGGAGCTGTTTTTT.

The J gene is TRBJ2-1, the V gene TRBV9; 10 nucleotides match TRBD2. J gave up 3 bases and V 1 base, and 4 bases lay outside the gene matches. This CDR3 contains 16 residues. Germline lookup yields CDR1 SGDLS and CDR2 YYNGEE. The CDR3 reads CASSVWASGSYNEQFF. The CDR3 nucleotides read TGTGCCAGCAGCGTATGGGCTAGCGGGAGCTACAATGAGCAGTTCTTC.

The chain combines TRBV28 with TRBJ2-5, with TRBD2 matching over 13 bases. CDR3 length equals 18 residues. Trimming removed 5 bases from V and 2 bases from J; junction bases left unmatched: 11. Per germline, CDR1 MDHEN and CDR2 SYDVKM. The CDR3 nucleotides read TGTGCCAGCAGTCCTTCGGGACTAGCGGGACCCATTCAAGAGACCCAGTACTTC. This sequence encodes CASSPSGLAGPIQETQYF.

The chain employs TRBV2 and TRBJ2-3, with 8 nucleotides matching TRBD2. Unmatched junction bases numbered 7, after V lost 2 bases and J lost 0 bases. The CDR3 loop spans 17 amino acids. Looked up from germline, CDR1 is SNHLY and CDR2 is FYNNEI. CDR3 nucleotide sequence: TGTGCCAGCAGTGAAACTCTCGGGGGGGTGAGCACAGATACGCAGTATTTT. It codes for CASSETLGGVSTDTQYF.

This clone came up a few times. The CDR3 protein is CASSEVPAGGAVDTQYF. CDR3 DNA sequence: TGTGCCAGCAGTGAAGTCCCGGCCGGAGGGGCTGTGGATACGCAGTATTTT. This chain connects TRBV6-1 to TRBJ2-3; D might be TRBD2 (6 bases). The CDR3 consists of 17 residues. The V and J ends lost 1 base and 6 bases respectively, with 20 bases between them. Germline V gene lookup returns CDR1 MNHNS and CDR2 SASEGT.

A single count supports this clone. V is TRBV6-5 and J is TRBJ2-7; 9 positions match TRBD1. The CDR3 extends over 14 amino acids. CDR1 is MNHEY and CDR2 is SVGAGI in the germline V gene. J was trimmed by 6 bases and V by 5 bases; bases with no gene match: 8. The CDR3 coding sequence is TGTGCCAGCAGTGGGAGGGACAGGGTACCCGAGCAGTACTTC. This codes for CASSGRDRVPEQYF.